Detailed here is one TCR beta chain. As yet, its antigen is unknown. The sample originates from a study of PD-1 blockade in mismatch repair-deficient tumors. About the study: Enrolled about 2013-2017, patients had progressing, pretreated mismatch repair-deficient cancers of 12 types. Findings of the study overall: Tumor-resident clones, often absent from pretreatment blood, expanded after pembrolizumab and then contracted.

The assay was immunoSEQ multiplex PCR, and TCRdb's table has in-frame clones only and misses some. The table has 15,000 to 20,000 clones, roughly 84% seen once. TCR sequencing covered a few patients who responded to pembrolizumab. The CDR3 consists of 16 residues. The ends lost 8 bases at V and 2 bases at J; junction bases unmatched: 7. Per germline, CDR1 ENHRY and CDR2 SYGVKD. The input for sequencing was PBMCs, taken roughly 23 weeks after starting pembrolizumab. This sequence originates from an adult with mismatch repair-deficient cancer. This chain connects TRBV10-3 to TRBJ2-1; 12 bases fit TRBD2. CDR3 region: CAISGASGRAYNEQFF. CDR3 DNA: TGTGCCATCTCCGGGGCTAGCGGGAGGGCCTACAATGAGCAGTTCTTC.